The clone carrying this T cell receptor (beta chain) has just one count. The antigen is not known. The data were taken from a study of T cell repertoires in cytomegalovirus infection. About the study: HLA-B-restricted CMV epitopes that are well studied were used alongside recently identified HLA-C-restricted ones. General study results and limits: In two of eight donors, the top clonotype was HLA-C-restricted CMV-specific. Accumulated public TCR beta family frequency recognized individuals carrying CMV together with the relevant HLA.

TCRdb redid the calling of the reads with MiXCR, one entry per CDR3 protein. The data contain under 500,000 distinct CDR3 sequences, roughly 46% of them singletons. The CDR3 has 14 residues. Germline loops: CDR1 LNHDA, CDR2 SQIVND (reference sequence). The germline V and J ends were trimmed by 5 bases and 3 bases, with 8 bases remaining between them. The sequence was collected from a human donor in good health (CMV status not recorded). Some clones in this sample may be carry-over from other donors' samples. The input for sequencing was cultured PBMCs, taken from culture after CMV antigen stimulation. The chain couples TRBV19 to TRBJ1-6; possibly TRBD1 for D (6 bases). CDR3 DNA: TGTGCCAGTAGTCCACAGGGCTATAATTCACCCCTCCACTTT. This codes for CASSPQGYNSPLHF.